These 16 T cell receptor beta chains were all obtained from the same sample, sequenced in a study of radiotherapy plus CTLA-4 blockade in lung cancer. TCRdb's copy holds only in-frame clones and misses some; the assay was immunoSEQ multiplex PCR. Of roughly 59,000 clones in the sample, roughly 76% were seen once. This material consisted of peripheral blood, taken from a patient treated with radiotherapy plus ipilimumab. Every receptor here comes from a human donor with non-small cell lung cancer whose response to radiotherapy plus ipilimumab could not be evaluated.

This chain links TRBV4-3 with TRBJ2-5; 8 bases line up with TRBD1. The J call is doubtful: the DNA matches TRBJ2-7 better. CDR1 LGHNA and CDR2 YSLEER come from the germline V gene. There are 13 residues in the CDR3. CDR3 coding DNA: TGCGCCAGCAGCTTCGGACAGGGCTACGAGCAGTACTTC. Its protein product is CASSFGQGYEQYF.

This clone came up a few times. The chain uses TRBV19 and TRBJ2-6; D unclear. This CDR3 spans 14 amino acids. CDR1 and CDR2 (germline): LNHDA, SQIVND (reference sequence). V lost 4 bases, J lost 0 bases, and 4 bases lay in between. The CDR3 DNA follows: TGTGCCAGTAGTAGTCACTCTGGGGCCAACGTCCTGACTTTC. Protein sequence: CASSSHSGANVLTF.

The rearrangement joins TRBV7-2 to TRBJ2-7; D possibly corresponds to TRBD1 (5 bases). Germline-derived CDR1 and CDR2 are SGHTA and FQGNSA. The CDR3 length is 14 residues. Trimming stripped 0 bases from V and 2 bases from J, with 8 bases between. The CDR3 loop is CASSLAGAPYEQYF. As DNA, the CDR3 is TGTGCCAGCAGCTTAGCAGGGGCCCCCTACGAGCAGTACTTC.

This clone occurred a few times. The chain has TRBV4-1 and TRBJ1-1, with unresolved D. The CDR3 spans 13 residues. Trimming took off 6 bases at V and 2 bases at J, with 10 bases between the two ends. Per germline, CDR1 MGHRA and CDR2 YSYEKL. In DNA form, the CDR3 reads TGCGCCAGCAGGCGAGGGTTAAACACTGAAGCTTTCTTT. This sequence encodes CASRRGLNTEAFF.

The V call is TRBV7-3, the J call TRBJ2-1; 7 bases fit TRBD2. J lost 3 bases, V lost 0 bases, and 5 bases had no gene match. CDR1 is SGHTA and CDR2 is FQGTGA in the germline V gene. This CDR3 contains 16 residues. The CDR3 DNA sequence: TGTGCCAGCAGCTTAACGGTACCGGGAGGCTACAATGAGCAGTTCTTC. It is translated as CASSLTVPGGYNEQFF.

The chain carries TRBV25-1 and TRBJ1-1, with 7 positions matching TRBD1. The CDR3 extends over 14 amino acids. V trimming: 5 bases; J trimming: 3 bases; junction bases outside the gene matches: 6. CDR1 is MGHDK and CDR2 is SYGVNS in the germline V gene. CDR3 in DNA: TGTGCCAGCAGTCGACAGGGCGATGACACTGAAGCTTTCTTT. It codes for CASSRQGDDTEAFF.

The V gene is TRBV27, the J gene TRBJ2-2, with D unclear. The germline V gene has CDR1 MNHEY and CDR2 SMNVEV (reference sequence). The CDR3 covers 16 residues. The V end was cut by 2 bases, the J end by 3 bases, with 13 bases between. CDR3 in amino acids: CASSLTLPGYTGELFF. CDR3 DNA: TGTGCCAGCAGTTTAACACTACCTGGCTACACCGGGGAGCTGTTTTTT.

This clone was seen a handful of times. The rearrangement joins TRBV5-4 to TRBJ2-1; 16 positions match TRBD2. The CDR3 spans 15 residues. Looked up from germline, CDR1 is SGHNT and CDR2 is YYREEE (reference sequence). Losses at the gene ends were 7 bases for V and 7 bases for J; bases not matched to a gene: 5. The CDR3 nucleotides are TGTGCCAGCGGCGGGACTAGCGGGAGGGAGAATGAGCAGTTCTTC. Amino acids: CASGGTSGRENEQFF.

The chain joins TRBV27 to TRBJ2-5, with D perhaps TRBD1 (5 bases). The end of the DNA aligns better with TRBJ2-7, so the J call may be wrong. The CDR3 covers 16 residues. From germline, CDR1 is MNHEY and CDR2 SMNVEV (reference sequence). CDR3 DNA: TGTGCCAGCAGTTTAAGGGCAGGGTGGAGCTCCTACGAGCAGTACTTC. It specifies CASSLRAGWSSYEQYF.

The chain recombines TRBV4-1 with TRBJ2-1; 8 bases agree with TRBD2. Germline values: CDR1 MGHRA, CDR2 YSYEKL. This CDR3 contains 16 residues. V lost 0 bases to trimming and J lost 4 bases; unmatched junction nucleotides: 5. In DNA, the CDR3 is TGCGCCAGCAGCCAAGATCCTAGCGGGTTATACAATGAGCAGTTCTTC. It encodes CASSQDPSGLYNEQFF.

This clone has only a few counts. CDR3 coding DNA: TGTGCCAGCAGTTTGGCGGGGGGCAATCAGCCCCAGCATTTT. This gives the protein CASSLAGGNQPQHF. The rearrangement uses TRBV11-3 and TRBJ1-5; tentatively, D is TRBD1 (5 bases). This CDR3 is 14 amino acids long. The germline CDR1 and CDR2 sequences are SGHNT and YENEEA. The V and J ends lost 6 bases and 2 bases respectively, with 11 bases between them.

The chain joins TRBV5-1 to TRBJ2-5, with D uncertain. Germline CDR1 reads SGHRS; CDR2 reads YFSETQ. Trimming stripped 4 bases from V and 2 bases from J, with 9 bases between. The CDR3 sequence is 13 residues long. The CDR3 DNA reads as TGCGCCAGCAGCCGCGACTCGCAAGAGACCCAGTACTTC. Protein product: CASSRDSQETQYF.

As regards this clone: A read error may account for a junction end that differs from germline. The chain couples TRBV18 to TRBJ1-5; 8 bases are shared with TRBD1. Germline CDR1 and CDR2: KGHSH and LQKENI. This CDR3 spans 14 amino acids. The DNA of the CDR3 is TGTGCCAGCTCGCCACAGGGGGTAGATCAGCCCCAGCATTTT. Its protein is CASSPQGVDQPQHF.

The table lists this clone with a few counts. The chain is built from TRBV5-4 and TRBJ2-3; the match to TRBD2 covers 12 bases. In germline, CDR1 is SGHNT, CDR2 YYREEE (reference sequence). V lost 4 bases to trimming and J lost 5 bases; unmatched junction nucleotides: 8. CDR3 length: 16 residues. CDR3 coding DNA: TGTGCCAGCAGCCCACCGACTAGCGGGAGACTAGATACGCAGTATTTT. This encodes CASSPPTSGRLDTQYF.

This clone showed up just once. The chain links TRBV7-3 to TRBJ1-1; 7 nucleotides line up with TRBD1. The CDR3 consists of 12 residues. V shed 5 bases and J 5 bases; nucleotides not matched to a gene: 2. Germline lookup yields CDR1 SGHTA and CDR2 FQGTGA. CDR3 bases: TGTGCCAGCAGCCCAGGGGGAACTGAAGCTTTCTTT. It translates to CASSPGGTEAFF. Full variable domain (outside the CDR3, taken from reference TRBV7-3 and TRBJ1-1): GAGVSQTPSNKVTEKGKYVELRCDPISGHTALYWYRQSLGQGPEFLIYFQGTGAADDSGLPNDRFFAVRPEGSVSTLKIQRTERGDSAVYLCASSPGGTEAFFGQGTRLTVV.

The chain uses TRBV1 and TRBJ2-2; the DNA was not used to check the table's D call, TRBD1. TRBV1 is deemed a pseudogene. The CDR3 has 19 residues. This CDR3 reads CTSSQVPDSCGGNTGELFF. The CDR3 coding sequence is TGCACCAGCAGCCAAGTTCCGGACTCCTGTGGGGGCAACACCGGGGAGCTGTTTTTT.